This T cell receptor beta chain was recorded in a study of blood T cell repertoires in COVID-19 (TCRdb year 2020). Turning to the overall study: Samples from collaborators originated in the United States, Italy and Spain and spanned both the acute and convalescent phases of COVID-19. HLA class I and class II types, where available, came from metadata supplied by the sample provider rather than from assay-based typing. The repertoires were released in a freely available public database intended as a resource for research on the immune response to SARS-CoV-2. The samples were drawn from two sources: the first 160 participants of the ongoing ImmuneRACE study, and 950 to 1,500 subjects contributed by 6 global collaborators. The dataset comprised deeply sampled blood TCRbeta repertoires from subjects exposed to, actively infected with, or recovered from COVID-19. The prospective study material was composed of cDNA or gDNA derived from T cells, B-cell-depleted T cells, or PBMCs. A de-identified subject ID, COVID-19 status, age in years and sex were almost always included in the sample metadata. What the authors observed across the whole study: How much clinical and demographic metadata was included differed by source and by participant, and the metadata was provided uncurated.

A second Seattle source provided samples from volunteer blood donors who had recovered from COVID-19. Each collaborating institution followed its own protocols to collect whole blood in K2EDTA tubes. For TCRbeta analysis, collaborators shipped samples as frozen whole blood, isolated PBMCs, or DNA extracted from either of those sample types. From cysteine to phenylalanine, the CDR3 is 13 amino acids long. Only CDR3 DNA remains: 39 bases, in frame from the first base. At the junction V is shortened by 9 bases and J by 4 bases; bases outside the gene matches: 6. CDR1 and CDR2 are read off the germline V gene as MRHNA and SNTAGT. The immunoSEQ Assay, a bias-controlled multiplex PCR, was used to amplify TCRbeta CDR3 regions from genomic DNA. On the study's bioinformatics: Within the assay, amplification of reference gene primers was used to estimate how many nucleated cells each sample contained. To quantify the absolute abundance of each unique TCRbeta CDR3 rearrangement, sequence reads were collapsed and filtered. For each sample, productive Simpson clonality was calculated as the square root of Simpson's diversity index across productive rearrangements. This is the immuneACCESS table as TCRdb keeps it, with only in-frame sequences that have V and J called. A part of the clones is gone; compared with another copy, unresolved V genes explain less than half, and the rest is unexplained. The V and J calls and clone size come from that table; D and trimming were worked out from the DNA. The sample table holds just over 250,000 clones, of which approximately 86% were seen once. Roughly 9.8% of the sample rests with the top ten.

As concerns this clone: It has no known antigen specificity. There are no base qualities to consult, and no much larger clone falls within one base.

Recombination joined TRBV6-4 with TRBJ2-1, with 7 bases aligning to TRBD1. Sequencing was done on a sample of peripheral blood. The receptor comes from a man aged 40-49 years who had recovered from COVID-19. CDR3 loop: CARWTGPYNEQFF. In nucleotide form, the sequence is TGTGCCAGATGGACAGGCCCATACAATGAGCAGTTCTTC.